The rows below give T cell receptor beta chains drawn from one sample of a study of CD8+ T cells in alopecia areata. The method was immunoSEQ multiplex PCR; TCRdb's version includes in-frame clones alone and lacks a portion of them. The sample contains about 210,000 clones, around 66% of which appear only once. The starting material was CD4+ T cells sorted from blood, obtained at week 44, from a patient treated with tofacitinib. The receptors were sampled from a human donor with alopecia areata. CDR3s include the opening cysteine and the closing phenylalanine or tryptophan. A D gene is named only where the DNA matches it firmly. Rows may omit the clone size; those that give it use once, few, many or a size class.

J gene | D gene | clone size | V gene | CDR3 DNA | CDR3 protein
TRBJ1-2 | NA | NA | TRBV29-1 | TGCAGCGTTGAACCGCCTCTCACCTTC | CSVEPPLTF
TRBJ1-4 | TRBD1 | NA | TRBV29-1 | TGCAGCGTCGACGAGACAGGGGATGAAAAACTGTTTTTT | CSVDETGDEKLFF
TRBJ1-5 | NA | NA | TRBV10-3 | TGTGCCATCAGCAGTGATAGCAATCAGCCCCAGCATTTT | CAISSDSNQPQHF
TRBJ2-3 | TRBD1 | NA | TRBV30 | TGTGCCTGGAGGAAGGGACAGGGCACAGATACGCAGTATTTT | CAWRKGQGTDTQYF
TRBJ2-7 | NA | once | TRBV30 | TGTGCCTGGAGTGTACGGGGGCAGAACACCCGGAGGGAGCAGTACTTC | CAWSVRGQNTRREQYF
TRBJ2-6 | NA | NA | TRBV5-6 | TGTGCCAGCAGCTTGGCCTTTGGCTCTGGGGCCAACGTCCTGACTTTC | CASSLAFGSGANVLTF
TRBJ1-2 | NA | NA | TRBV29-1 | TGCAGCGGTTGGGTTGGCAACTATGGCTACACCTTC | CSGWVGNYGYTF
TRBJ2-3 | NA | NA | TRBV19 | TGTGCCAGTAGTATTACTCGGATTACAGATACGCAGTATTTT | CASSITRITDTQYF
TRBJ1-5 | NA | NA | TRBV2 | TGTGCCAGCAGGTCACAGGGTGGGGGCCAGCCCCAGCATTTT | CASRSQGGGQPQHF
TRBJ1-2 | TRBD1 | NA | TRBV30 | TGTGCCGGAGGACAGGGGGCTTATGGCTACACCTTC | CAGGQGAYGYTF
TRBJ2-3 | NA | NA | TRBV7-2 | TGTGCCAGCAGCTTTCAGTTCGATACGCAGTATTTT | CASSFQFDTQYF
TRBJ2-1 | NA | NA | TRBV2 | TGTGCCAGCTGTCGGTCCTACAATGAGCAGTTCTTC | CASCRSYNEQFF
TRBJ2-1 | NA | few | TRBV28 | TGTGCCAGCAGTTCCGAAGGGGGGGGAGGGACCTACAATGAGCAGTTCTTC | CASSSEGGGGTYNEQFF
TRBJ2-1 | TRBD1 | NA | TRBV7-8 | TGTGCCAGCAGCCGTACAGGGGTTGAGCAGTTCTTC | CASSRTGVEQFF
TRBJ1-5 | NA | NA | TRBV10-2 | TGCGCCAGCAGTGAGGGGCGGAGCAATCAGCCCCAGCATTTT | CASSEGRSNQPQHF
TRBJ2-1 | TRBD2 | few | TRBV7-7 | TGTGCCAGCAGCTCTGGACTAGCGGGGGTTGAGCAGTTCTTC | CASSSGLAGVEQFF
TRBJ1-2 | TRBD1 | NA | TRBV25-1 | TGTGCCAGCAGTCCTCCGGGACAGGGGTTTGGCTACACCTTC | CASSPPGQGFGYTF
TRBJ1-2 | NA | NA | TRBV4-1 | TGCGCCAGCAGCCAATCGAACAGCTATGGCTACACCTTC | CASSQSNSYGYTF
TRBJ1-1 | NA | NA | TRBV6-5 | TGTGCCAGCAGTTACTCGAGGATTGCCATGAACACTGAAGCTTTCTTT | CASSYSRIAMNTEAFF
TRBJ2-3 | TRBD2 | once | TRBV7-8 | TGTGCCAGCAGCTTAAGGTTCACACTAGCGGGGGATCAAAGCACAGATACGCAGTATTTT | CASSLRFTLAGDQSTDTQYF
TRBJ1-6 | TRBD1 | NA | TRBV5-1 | TGCGCCAGCAGTTACGCTTTGCAGGGGGACAATTCACCCCTCCACTTT | CASSYALQGDNSPLHF
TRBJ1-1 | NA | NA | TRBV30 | TGTGCCTGGAGGGCGTCCGGGTTGAACACTGAAGCTTTCTTT | CAWRASGLNTEAFF
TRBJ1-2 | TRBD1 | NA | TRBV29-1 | TGCAGCGTAGACAGGGAATCGTATGGCTACACCTTC | CSVDRESYGYTF
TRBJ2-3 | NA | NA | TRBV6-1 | TGTGCCAGCAGTTTTAGACAGACTAGCACAGATACGCAGTATTTT | CASSFRQTSTDTQYF